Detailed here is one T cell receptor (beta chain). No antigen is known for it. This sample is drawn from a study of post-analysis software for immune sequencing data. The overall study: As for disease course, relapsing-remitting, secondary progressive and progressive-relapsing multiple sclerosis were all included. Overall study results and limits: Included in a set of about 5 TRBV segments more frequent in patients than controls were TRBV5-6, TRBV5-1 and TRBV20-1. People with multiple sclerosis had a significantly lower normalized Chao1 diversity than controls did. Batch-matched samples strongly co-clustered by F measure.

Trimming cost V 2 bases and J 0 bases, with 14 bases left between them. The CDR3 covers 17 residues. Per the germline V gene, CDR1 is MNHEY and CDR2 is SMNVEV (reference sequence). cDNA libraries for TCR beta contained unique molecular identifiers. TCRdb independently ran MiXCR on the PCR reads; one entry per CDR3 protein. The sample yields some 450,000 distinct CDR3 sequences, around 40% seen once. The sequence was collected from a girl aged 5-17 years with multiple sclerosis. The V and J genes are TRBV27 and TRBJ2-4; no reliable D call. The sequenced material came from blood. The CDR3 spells CASSLNGSPIAKNIQYF. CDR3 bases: TGTGCCAGCAGTTTAAACGGATCACCCATAGCCAAAAACATTCAGTACTTC.